This T cell receptor beta chain was found in a study of shared clonotypes between healthy human individuals. In the study overall: The cohort comprised a couple of women and a few men. Their ages spanned 18 to 49 years. Study-wide points: Rarefaction indicated that sorted-subset sequencing remained incomplete although depth was large. Shared across a handful of donors were around 5% of the naive CD4 clonotypes. Owing to a small donor count, the genetic and exposure-history diversity represented was limited.

Clones were sequenced by immunoSEQ multiplex PCR, and TCRdb holds only the in-frame ones, with some missing. The profile shows about 2 million clones, roughly 95% of them singletons. With respect to this clone: Antigen unknown.

Naive CD8 cells were CD45RO-negative, positively selected for CCR7, excluding terminally differentiated effector memory CD45RA+ cells. Germline CDR1 and CDR2: GTSNPN and SVGIG (reference sequence). The CDR3 is 14 residues long. V was pared by 2 bases and J by 6 bases, with 17 bases between. This clonotype was sampled from a man younger than 30 in good health. The gene calls are TRBV30 and TRBJ2-7, with D perhaps given as TRBD1 or TRBD2 (6 bases each). Source material: naive CD8+ T cells sorted from blood. CDR3 bases: TGTGCCTGGAGTCAAGGGGGGACAAGTTCCGAGCAGTACTTC. Translated: CAWSQGGTSSEQYF.